These T cell receptor beta chains were read from a single sample in a study of PD-1 blockade in classical Hodgkin lymphoma. Data came from immunoSEQ multiplex PCR; TCRdb stores just in-frame clones and leaves some out. The table lists about 64,000 clones, about 90% of them singletons, with over 9% in the top ten. The source was peripheral blood mononuclear cells (PBMCs), collected before the fourth cycle of nivolumab. The receptors stem from a human donor with classical Hodgkin lymphoma. The CDR3 runs from the conserved cysteine through the conserved F or W. A D gene is named only where the DNA matches it firmly. Only part of the rows carry a size: once, few, many, or a class if the clone is expanded.

d_call: TRBD1; clone_size: NA; v_call: TRBV5-5; j_call: TRBJ2-1; cdr3_aa: CASTLVGQGTPSYNEQFF; cdr3_nt: TGTGCCAGCACCCTAGTCGGACAGGGGACCCCTTCCTACAATGAGCAGTTCTTC
d_call: TRBD1; clone_size: once; v_call: TRBV30; j_call: TRBJ2-5; cdr3_aa: CAWSTRTGEEEETQYF; cdr3_nt: TGTGCCTGGAGTACGAGGACAGGGGAGGAAGAAGAGACCCAGTACTTC
d_call: NA; clone_size: once; v_call: TRBV11-2; j_call: TRBJ1-1; cdr3_aa: CASSGFQGLNTEAFF; cdr3_nt: TGTGCCAGCAGCGGCTTTCAGGGCTTGAACACTGAAGCTTTCTTT
d_call: NA; clone_size: NA; v_call: TRBV13; j_call: TRBJ1-1; cdr3_aa: CASSLEPTLNTEAFF; cdr3_nt: TGTGCCAGCAGCTTAGAGCCGACCTTGAACACTGAAGCTTTCTTT
d_call: NA; clone_size: NA; v_call: TRBV6-5; j_call: TRBJ1-6; cdr3_aa: CASRGAGSPLHF; cdr3_nt: TGTGCCAGCCGGGGGGCAGGGTCACCCCTCCACTTT
d_call: TRBD2; clone_size: NA; v_call: TRBV4-2; j_call: TRBJ2-1; cdr3_aa: CASSYVAGIHNEQFF; cdr3_nt: TGTGCCAGCAGCTACGTAGCGGGGATCCACAATGAGCAGTTCTTC
d_call: TRBD1; clone_size: NA; v_call: TRBV6-6; j_call: TRBJ2-3; cdr3_aa: CASNPGQGGPTQYF; cdr3_nt: TGTGCCAGCAATCCGGGACAGGGGGGCCCGACGCAGTATTTT
d_call: NA; clone_size: NA; v_call: TRBV2; j_call: TRBJ1-1; cdr3_aa: CASRANEATNTEAFF; cdr3_nt: TGTGCCAGCAGGGCTAATGAGGCTACCAACACTGAAGCTTTCTTT
d_call: TRBD2; clone_size: NA; v_call: TRBV25-1; j_call: TRBJ2-4; cdr3_aa: CASIPRGRENIQYF; cdr3_nt: TGTGCCAGCATCCCACGGGGGAGGGAAAACATTCAGTACTTC
d_call: NA; clone_size: NA; v_call: TRBV29-1; j_call: TRBJ1-2; cdr3_aa: CSVGGGVGYTF; cdr3_nt: TGCAGCGTAGGGGGGGGTGTTGGCTACACCTTC
d_call: NA; clone_size: NA; v_call: TRBV7-9; j_call: TRBJ2-7; cdr3_aa: CASSVPGLSYEQYF; cdr3_nt: TGTGCCAGCAGCGTCCCGGGTTTGTCCTACGAGCAGTACTTC
d_call: TRBD2; clone_size: NA; v_call: TRBV9; j_call: TRBJ2-1; cdr3_aa: CASSPRGGAIYNEQFF; cdr3_nt: TGTGCCAGCAGCCCTCGCGGGGGGGCCATTTACAATGAGCAGTTCTTC
d_call: NA; clone_size: NA; v_call: TRBV30; j_call: TRBJ2-2; cdr3_aa: CAWRSPPMVSGELFF; cdr3_nt: TGTGCCTGGAGGTCCCCGCCAATGGTCTCCGGGGAGCTGTTTTTT
d_call: NA; clone_size: NA; v_call: TRBV5-1; j_call: TRBJ2-2; cdr3_aa: CASIARVGSGELFF; cdr3_nt: TGCGCCAGCATCGCGCGGGTCGGCTCCGGGGAGCTGTTTTTT
d_call: NA; clone_size: NA; v_call: TRBV4-1; j_call: TRBJ2-1; cdr3_aa: CASSLGAGYQGGNEQFF; cdr3_nt: TGCGCCAGCAGCCTCGGGGCCGGGTATCAAGGGGGCAATGAGCAGTTCTTC
d_call: TRBD1; clone_size: NA; v_call: TRBV2; j_call: TRBJ2-2; cdr3_aa: CASSAPLGDRERAGELFF; cdr3_nt: TGTGCCAGCAGCGCCCCCTTGGGGGACAGGGAAAGAGCCGGGGAGCTGTTTTTT
d_call: NA; clone_size: NA; v_call: TRBV7-9; j_call: TRBJ2-3; cdr3_aa: CASSPRRRGGSTDTQYF; cdr3_nt: TGTGCCAGCAGCCCCAGGAGGAGGGGGGGTAGCACAGATACGCAGTATTTT
d_call: NA; clone_size: NA; v_call: TRBV29-1; j_call: TRBJ2-1; cdr3_aa: CSVEYVRSLVNEQFF; cdr3_nt: TGCAGCGTTGAGTATGTCAGAAGTCTAGTCAATGAGCAGTTCTTC
d_call: NA; clone_size: NA; v_call: TRBV7-2; j_call: TRBJ1-5; cdr3_aa: CASSWRTDQPQHF; cdr3_nt: TGTGCCAGCAGCTGGAGGACCGATCAGCCCCAGCATTTT
d_call: NA; clone_size: NA; v_call: TRBV20-1; j_call: TRBJ2-5; cdr3_aa: CSATPQETQYF; cdr3_nt: TGCAGTGCTACTCCGCAAGAGACCCAGTACTTC
d_call: NA; clone_size: NA; v_call: TRBV9; j_call: TRBJ2-5; cdr3_aa: CASSAEGGEGETQYF; cdr3_nt: TGTGCCAGCAGCGCCGAGGGTGGGGAAGGGGAGACCCAGTACTTC
d_call: NA; clone_size: NA; v_call: TRBV6-5; j_call: TRBJ2-7; cdr3_aa: CATEASKQYF; cdr3_nt: TGTGCCACCGAAGCAAGCAAGCAGTACTTC
d_call: NA; clone_size: NA; v_call: TRBV6-5; j_call: TRBJ1-1; cdr3_aa: CASSYVAGPTNTEAFF; cdr3_nt: TGTGCCAGCAGTTACGTGGCGGGACCAACAAACACTGAAGCTTTCTTT
d_call: NA; clone_size: NA; v_call: TRBV5-1; j_call: TRBJ1-1; cdr3_aa: CASSSGTENTEAFF; cdr3_nt: TGCGCCAGCAGCTCCGGGACGGAAAACACTGAAGCTTTCTTT
d_call: NA; clone_size: NA; v_call: TRBV5-1; j_call: TRBJ2-1; cdr3_aa: CASSLEAGINEQFF; cdr3_nt: TGCGCCAGCAGCTTGGAGGCGGGAATAAATGAGCAGTTCTTC
d_call: TRBD2; clone_size: NA; v_call: TRBV9; j_call: TRBJ2-6; cdr3_aa: CASSPPQRGGAGGANVLTF; cdr3_nt: TGTGCCAGCAGCCCCCCCCAGCGGGGGGGGGCTGGTGGGGCCAACGTCCTGACTTTC
d_call: NA; clone_size: NA; v_call: TRBV18; j_call: TRBJ2-4; cdr3_aa: CASSGHSKDIQYF; cdr3_nt: TGTGCCAGCTCTGGACACAGCAAAGACATTCAGTACTTC
d_call: TRBD1; clone_size: NA; v_call: TRBV18; j_call: TRBJ2-5; cdr3_aa: CASSVDRGGSGAKSTHQETQYF; cdr3_nt: TGTGCCAGCTCAGTGGACAGGGGAGGCAGCGGGGCGAAATCTACTCACCAAGAGACCCAGTACTTC
d_call: NA; clone_size: NA; v_call: TRBV5-4; j_call: TRBJ2-5; cdr3_aa: CASSLVGFDGETQYF; cdr3_nt: TGTGCCAGCAGCTTGGTGGGGTTCGATGGAGAGACCCAGTACTTC
d_call: NA; clone_size: NA; v_call: TRBV2; j_call: TRBJ1-1; cdr3_aa: CASRGTSIGAFF; cdr3_nt: TGTGCCAGCAGGGGGACTTCGATCGGGGCTTTCTTT
d_call: NA; clone_size: NA; v_call: TRBV7-2; j_call: TRBJ1-1; cdr3_aa: CAGKGGFTEAFF; cdr3_nt: TGTGCCGGTAAAGGTGGGTTCACTGAAGCTTTCTTT
d_call: TRBD2; clone_size: NA; v_call: TRBV6-6; j_call: TRBJ2-7; cdr3_aa: CASRPGLASSYEQYF; cdr3_nt: TGTGCCAGCAGGCCGGGACTAGCATCCTCCTACGAGCAGTACTTC
d_call: TRBD2; clone_size: NA; v_call: TRBV7-8; j_call: TRBJ2-2; cdr3_aa: CASRLAGGSGELFF; cdr3_nt: TGTGCCAGTCGACTAGCGGGGGGATCCGGGGAGCTGTTTTTT
d_call: NA; clone_size: NA; v_call: TRBV15; j_call: TRBJ1-4; cdr3_aa: CATQSDGTTNEKLFF; cdr3_nt: TGTGCCACCCAAAGCGACGGGACAACTAATGAAAAACTGTTTTTT
d_call: NA; clone_size: NA; v_call: TRBV7-6; j_call: TRBJ1-4; cdr3_aa: CASSLSFGQVYEKLFF; cdr3_nt: TGTGCCAGCAGCTTAAGTTTTGGGCAGGTTTATGAAAAACTGTTTTTT
d_call: NA; clone_size: NA; v_call: TRBV7-3; j_call: TRBJ2-3; cdr3_aa: CASSLGGGIGTQYF; cdr3_nt: TGTGCCAGCAGCTTAGGAGGGGGCATCGGGACGCAGTATTTT
d_call: NA; clone_size: NA; v_call: TRBV6-5; j_call: TRBJ1-3; cdr3_aa: CASNPRQSGNTIYF; cdr3_nt: TGTGCCAGCAACCCCCGACAATCCGGAAACACCATATATTTT
d_call: NA; clone_size: NA; v_call: TRBV10-1; j_call: TRBJ2-7; cdr3_aa: CASSDSSRRTAYEQYF; cdr3_nt: TGCGCCAGCAGTGATAGCAGCCGCAGGACTGCCTACGAGCAGTACTTC
d_call: NA; clone_size: NA; v_call: TRBV5-6; j_call: TRBJ2-1; cdr3_aa: CASSLWAREQFF; cdr3_nt: TGTGCCAGCAGCCTGTGGGCCCGGGAGCAGTTCTTC
d_call: NA; clone_size: NA; v_call: TRBV4-1; j_call: TRBJ2-3; cdr3_aa: CASSLRSSGTDTQYF; cdr3_nt: TGCGCCAGCAGCCTACGATCTAGCGGCACAGATACGCAGTATTTT